This TCR beta chain was observed in a study of T cell responses to AZD1222 COVID-19 vaccine. Overall study results and limits: Only 5 or 6 AZD1222 recipients tested seropositive at baseline. None of the repertoires were sampled until the peak T cell response had passed.

With regard to this clone: Its antigen is not identified.

This CDR3 has 17 amino acids. Trimming stripped 2 bases from V and 3 bases from J, with 17 bases between. Germline V gene lookup returns CDR1 KGHDR and CDR2 SFDVKD. Repertoires were generated with immunoSEQ multiplex PCR, while TCRdb's copy carries only in-frame clones and drops some. Seen here are 140,000 to 150,000 clones, nearly 95% observed once, and the top ten hold less than 6.5%. The receptor's source is an adult in good health. The sample in question was peripheral blood, obtained on day 0 of AZD1222 vaccination. The V and J genes are TRBV24-1 and TRBJ2-3, with D tentatively TRBD1 (6 bases). This chain's CDR3 is CATSDWGYRVGTDTQYF. CDR3 nucleotide sequence: TGTGCCACCAGTGATTGGGGTTACAGGGTAGGAACAGATACGCAGTATTTT.